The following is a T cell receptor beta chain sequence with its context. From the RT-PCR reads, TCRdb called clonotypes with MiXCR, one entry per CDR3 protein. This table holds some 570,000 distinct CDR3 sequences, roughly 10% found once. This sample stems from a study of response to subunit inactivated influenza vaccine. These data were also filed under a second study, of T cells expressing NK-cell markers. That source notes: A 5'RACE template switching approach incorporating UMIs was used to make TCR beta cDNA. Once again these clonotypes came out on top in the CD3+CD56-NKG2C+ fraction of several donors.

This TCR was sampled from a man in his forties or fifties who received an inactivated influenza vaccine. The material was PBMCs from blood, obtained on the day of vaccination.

DNA for the CDR3: TGTGCCAGCAGTCCGCGGACGGGTTGGGAGCAGTACTTC. This codes for CASSPRTGWEQYF. V and J are TRBV6-2 or TRBV6-3 and TRBJ2-7; D remains ambiguous. Germline lookup yields CDR1 MNHEY and CDR2 SVGEGT. V was cut by 5 bases and J by 7 bases, with 15 bases left in between. There are 13 residues in the CDR3.